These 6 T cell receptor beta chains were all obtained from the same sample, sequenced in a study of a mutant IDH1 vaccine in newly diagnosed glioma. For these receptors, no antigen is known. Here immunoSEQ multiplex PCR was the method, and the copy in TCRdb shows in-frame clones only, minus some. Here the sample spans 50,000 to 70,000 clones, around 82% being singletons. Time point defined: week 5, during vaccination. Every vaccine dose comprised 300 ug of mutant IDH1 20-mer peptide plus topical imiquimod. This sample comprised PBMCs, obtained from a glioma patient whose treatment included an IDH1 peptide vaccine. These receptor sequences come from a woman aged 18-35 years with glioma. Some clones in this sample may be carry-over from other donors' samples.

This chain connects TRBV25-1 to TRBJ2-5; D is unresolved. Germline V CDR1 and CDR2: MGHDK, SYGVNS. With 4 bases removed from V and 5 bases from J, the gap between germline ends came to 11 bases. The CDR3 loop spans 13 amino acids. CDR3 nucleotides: TGTGCCAGCAGTGCTCGCGGCCCTGAGACCCAGTACTTC. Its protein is CASSARGPETQYF.

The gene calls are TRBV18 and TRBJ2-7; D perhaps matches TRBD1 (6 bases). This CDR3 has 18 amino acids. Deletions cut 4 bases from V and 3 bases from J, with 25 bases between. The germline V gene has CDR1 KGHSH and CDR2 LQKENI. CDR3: CASSLVGYGQLSIYEQYF. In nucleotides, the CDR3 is TGTGCCAGCTCACTGGTGGGTTACGGACAGCTAAGCATCTACGAGCAGTACTTC.

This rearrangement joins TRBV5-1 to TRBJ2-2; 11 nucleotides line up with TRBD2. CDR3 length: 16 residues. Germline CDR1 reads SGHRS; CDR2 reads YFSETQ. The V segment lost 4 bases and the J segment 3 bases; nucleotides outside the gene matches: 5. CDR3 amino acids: CASSPVAGGYTGELFF. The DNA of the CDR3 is TGCGCCAGCAGCCCAGTAGCGGGAGGGTACACCGGGGAGCTGTTTTTT.

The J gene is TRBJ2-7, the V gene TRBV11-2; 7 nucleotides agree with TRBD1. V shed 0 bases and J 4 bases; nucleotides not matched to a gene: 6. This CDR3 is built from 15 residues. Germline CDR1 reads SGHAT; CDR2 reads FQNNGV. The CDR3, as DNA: TGTGCCAGCAGCTTAGATCCTGACAGGGAATACGAGCAGTACTTC. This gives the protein CASSLDPDREYEQYF.

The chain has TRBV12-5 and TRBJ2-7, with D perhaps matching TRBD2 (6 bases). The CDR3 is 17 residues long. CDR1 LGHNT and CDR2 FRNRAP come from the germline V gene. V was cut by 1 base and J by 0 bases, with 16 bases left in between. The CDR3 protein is CASGLGLARRSSYEQYF. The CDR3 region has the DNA TGTGCTAGTGGTTTGGGGCTAGCGCGGCGGAGCTCCTACGAGCAGTACTTC.

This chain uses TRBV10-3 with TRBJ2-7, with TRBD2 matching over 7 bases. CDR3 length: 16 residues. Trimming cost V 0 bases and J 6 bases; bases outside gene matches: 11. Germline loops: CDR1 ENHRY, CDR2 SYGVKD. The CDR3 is CAISESGGSSSLEQYF. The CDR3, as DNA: TGTGCCATCAGTGAGTCTGGCGGGAGCAGCTCTCTCGAGCAGTACTTC.